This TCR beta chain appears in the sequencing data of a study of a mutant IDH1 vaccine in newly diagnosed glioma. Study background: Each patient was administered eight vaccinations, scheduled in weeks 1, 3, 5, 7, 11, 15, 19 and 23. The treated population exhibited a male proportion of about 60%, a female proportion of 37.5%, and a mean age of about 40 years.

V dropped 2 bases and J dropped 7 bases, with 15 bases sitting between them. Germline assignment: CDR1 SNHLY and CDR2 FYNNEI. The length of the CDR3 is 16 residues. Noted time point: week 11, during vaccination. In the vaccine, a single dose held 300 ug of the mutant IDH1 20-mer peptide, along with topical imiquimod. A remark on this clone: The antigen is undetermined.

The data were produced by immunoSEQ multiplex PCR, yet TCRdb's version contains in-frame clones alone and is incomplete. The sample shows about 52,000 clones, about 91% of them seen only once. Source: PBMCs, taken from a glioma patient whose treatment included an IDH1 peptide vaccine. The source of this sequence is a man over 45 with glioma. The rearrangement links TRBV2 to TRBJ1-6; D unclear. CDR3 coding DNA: TGTGCCAGCAGTGAATCGGCCAGTCGAGCAAATTCACCCCTCCACTTT. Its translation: CASSESASRANSPLHF.